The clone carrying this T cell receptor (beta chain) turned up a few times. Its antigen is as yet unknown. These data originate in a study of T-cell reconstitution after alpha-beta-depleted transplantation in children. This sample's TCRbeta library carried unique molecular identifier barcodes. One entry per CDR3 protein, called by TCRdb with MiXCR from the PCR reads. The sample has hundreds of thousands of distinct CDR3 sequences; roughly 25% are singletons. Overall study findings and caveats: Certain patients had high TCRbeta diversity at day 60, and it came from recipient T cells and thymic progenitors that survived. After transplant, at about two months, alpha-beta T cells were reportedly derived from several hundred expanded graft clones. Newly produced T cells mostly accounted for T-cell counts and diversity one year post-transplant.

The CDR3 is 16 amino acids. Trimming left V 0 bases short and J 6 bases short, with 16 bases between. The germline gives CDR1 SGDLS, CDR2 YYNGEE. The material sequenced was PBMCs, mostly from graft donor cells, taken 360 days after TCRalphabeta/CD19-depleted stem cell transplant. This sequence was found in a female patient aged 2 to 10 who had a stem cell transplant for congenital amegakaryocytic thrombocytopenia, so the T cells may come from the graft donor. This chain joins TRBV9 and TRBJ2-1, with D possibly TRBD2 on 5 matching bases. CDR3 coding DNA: TGTGCCAGCAGCGTAGCCGGTCGGGAAAGGGTCAATGAGCAGTTCTTC. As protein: CASSVAGRERVNEQFF. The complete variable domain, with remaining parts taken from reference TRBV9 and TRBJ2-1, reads DSGVTQTPKHLITATGQRVTLRCSPRSGDLSVYWYQQSLDQGLQFLIQYYNGEERAKGNILERFSAQQFPDLHSELNLSSLELGDSALYFCASSVAGRERVNEQFFGPGTRLTVL.